These T cell receptor beta chains were read from a single sample in a study of blood T cell repertoires in COVID-19. Profiled with immunoSEQ multiplex PCR; TCRdb holds only in-frame clones, not every one. The sample lists hundreds of thousands of clones, over 80% occurring once. Sequencing was performed on PBMCs or T cells enriched from blood (not recorded which). These receptors originate from a man between 45 and 60 years old who had been exposed to COVID-19. The CDR3 runs from the conserved cysteine through the conserved F or W. A D gene is named only where the DNA matches it firmly.

d_call: NA
v_call: TRBV19
cdr3_aa: CASSIWAASNQPQHF

d_call: TRBD2
v_call: TRBV11-1
cdr3_aa: CASRRGTSGFTDTQYF

d_call: NA
v_call: TRBV6-1
cdr3_aa: CASSEGPGGNQPQHF

d_call: TRBD1
v_call: TRBV5-1
cdr3_aa: CASSFPRTGGGWEQYF

d_call: TRBD2
v_call: TRBV7-9
cdr3_aa: CASSILAGEYEQYF

d_call: TRBD2
v_call: TRBV7-8
cdr3_aa: CASSLWSSGGTTDTQYF

d_call: NA
v_call: TRBV12-3/TRBV12-4
cdr3_aa: CASSLGSTNTIYF

d_call: NA
v_call: TRBV2
cdr3_aa: CATTGLENTEAFF

d_call: NA
v_call: TRBV27
cdr3_aa: CASRGTAYEQYF

d_call: TRBD1
v_call: TRBV5-4
cdr3_aa: CASSLQGAGSPLHF

d_call: NA
v_call: TRBV19
cdr3_aa: CASSTPARTIQGPRETQYF

d_call: TRBD1
v_call: TRBV20-1
cdr3_aa: CSASEGTGGAVGYTF

d_call: NA
v_call: TRBV11-2
cdr3_aa: CASSLFPGASTDTQYF

d_call: NA
v_call: TRBV29-1
cdr3_aa: CSVGGGGEKLFF

d_call: NA
v_call: TRBV28
cdr3_aa: CASANLQPQHF

d_call: NA
v_call: TRBV24-1
cdr3_aa: CATSDSRYGYTF

d_call: TRBD1
v_call: TRBV6-5
cdr3_aa: CASSQGARENGYTF

d_call: NA
v_call: TRBV6-2/TRBV6-3
cdr3_aa: CASSGRGNLQETQYF

d_call: NA
v_call: TRBV28
cdr3_aa: CASSPFRVSPLHF

d_call: NA
v_call: TRBV11-2
cdr3_aa: CASSLPAGAAYNEQFF

d_call: NA
v_call: TRBV15
cdr3_aa: CATSRDSGEGAFF

d_call: TRBD2
v_call: TRBV30
cdr3_aa: CAWGTSGGYGEQFF

d_call: TRBD1
v_call: TRBV18
cdr3_aa: CASSELGQGGSPLHF

d_call: NA
v_call: TRBV5-1
cdr3_aa: CASRLDKETQYF

d_call: TRBD1
v_call: TRBV5-1
cdr3_aa: CASSSGQGNTEAFF

d_call: NA
v_call: TRBV6-6
cdr3_aa: CASSYGSQSGNTIYF

d_call: NA
v_call: TRBV2
cdr3_aa: CASSPEGGGYEQFF

d_call: NA
v_call: TRBV20-1
cdr3_aa: CSASGSSSYNEQFF

d_call: TRBD2
v_call: TRBV29-1
cdr3_aa: CSVDYFRTSVSTDTQYF

d_call: NA
v_call: TRBV9
cdr3_aa: CASSVAGEWTDTQYF

d_call: TRBD1
v_call: TRBV10-3
cdr3_aa: CAISDVGVGTDYEQYF

d_call: NA
v_call: TRBV7-6
cdr3_aa: CASSPQAGGADYGYTF